One and the same sample provided the 18 T cell receptor beta chains below, sequenced in a study of shared clonotypes between healthy human individuals. Produced via immunoSEQ multiplex PCR; TCRdb's table is partial and in-frame only. The data show under 2,000,000 clones, about 95% seen once. Naive CD8 isolation took CD45RO-negative cells positively selected for CCR7 and excluded terminally differentiated effector memory CD45RA+ cells. Material for sequencing was naive CD8+ T cells sorted from blood. All receptors derive from a man aged 18 to 30 in good health.

The chain recombines TRBV4-1 with TRBJ1-6, with no clear D. The V gene lost 1 base and the J gene lost 9 bases, with 13 bases spanning the gap. Germline CDR1 is MGHRA and CDR2 is YSYEKL. The CDR3 consists of 15 residues. As DNA, the CDR3 is TGCGCCAGCAGCCAAGTTCCGGGGAGAGGTTCACCCCTCCACTTT. Translation: CASSQVPGRGSPLHF.

CDR3 in amino acids: CASGAGDQETQYF. In DNA form, the CDR3 reads TGTGCCAGCGGGGCGGGGGACCAAGAGACCCAGTACTTC. The chain has TRBV5-4 and TRBJ2-5, with 7 bases identical to TRBD2. The J segment lost 0 bases and the V segment lost 7 bases, leaving 3 bases of the junction unmatched. CDR1 SGHNT and CDR2 YYREEE come from the germline V gene (reference sequence). This CDR3 comprises 13 residues.

The V gene is TRBV6-1, the J gene TRBJ1-2; unclear D gene. The CDR3 is made up of 15 amino acids. V dropped 3 bases and J dropped 0 bases, with 11 bases sitting between them. Germline values: CDR1 MNHNS, CDR2 SASEGT. CDR3 sequence reads: CASSEGPSTNYGYTF. The CDR3 DNA sequence: TGTGCCAGCAGTGAGGGCCCCTCCACTAACTATGGCTACACCTTC.

The J gene is TRBJ2-2, the V gene TRBV7-3; D gene uncertain. CDR3 length equals 12 residues. V was clipped by 5 bases and J by 5 bases, with 6 bases between them. CDR1 and CDR2 from the germline V gene are SGHTA and FQGTGA. The CDR3, as DNA: TGTGCCAGCAGCGACGAGACCGGGGAGCTGTTTTTT. This sequence encodes CASSDETGELFF.

The V gene is TRBV6-5, the J gene TRBJ1-4, with D possibly TRBD1 on 5 matching bases. The germline V gene encodes CDR1 MNHEY and CDR2 SVGAGI. Trimming pared 0 bases from V and 4 bases from J, leaving 9 bases between. CDR3 length: 15 residues. CDR3 sequence: CASSYSGVYNEKLFF. Written as DNA, the CDR3 is TGTGCCAGCAGTTACTCAGGGGTTTATAATGAAAAACTGTTTTTT.

In regard to this clone: Other nucleotide sequences in the sample specify the same CDR3. The V gene is TRBV9, the J gene TRBJ2-7; D is uncertain. The V and J ends lost 0 bases and 3 bases respectively, with 10 bases between them. CDR1 is SGDLS and CDR2 is YYNGEE in the germline V gene. This CDR3 spans 14 amino acids. Here the CDR3 DNA reads TGTGCCAGCAGCGTAGGCGGCACTGACTACGAGCAGTACTTC. Amino acid sequence: CASSVGGTDYEQYF.

As for this clone: Other nucleotide sequences in the sample specify the same CDR3. V and J are TRBV27 and TRBJ2-1; D might be TRBD1 or TRBD2, each matching 5 bases. CDR3 length: 13 residues. Per germline, CDR1 MNHEY and CDR2 SMNVEV (reference sequence). V was clipped by 4 bases and J by 1 base, with 5 bases between them. The CDR3 here is CASSWGSYNEQFF. CDR3 sequence (DNA): TGTGCCAGCAGTTGGGGGTCCTACAATGAGCAGTTCTTC.

The chain links TRBV6-1 to TRBJ2-1, with 11 bases lining up with TRBD2. Unmatched junction bases numbered 5, after V lost 3 bases and J lost 1 base. There are 17 residues in the CDR3. Looked up from germline, CDR1 is MNHNS and CDR2 is SASEGT. The CDR3 is CASSEELAGVSYNEQFF. The CDR3 DNA reads TGTGCCAGCAGTGAGGAACTAGCGGGAGTTTCCTACAATGAGCAGTTCTTC.

This clone was seen only a few times. This chain uses TRBV2 with TRBJ1-2; no firm D call. The CDR3 spans 11 residues. V shed 7 bases and J shed 4 bases, with 7 bases lying between them. CDR1 is SNHLY, CDR2 FYNNEI, per germline. The DNA of the CDR3 is TGTGCCAGCACTCTCAGCTATGGCTACACCTTC. The encoded protein is CASTLSYGYTF.

This clone has just a few counts. The chain combines TRBV27 with TRBJ2-7, with D possibly matching TRBD1 (5 bases). The CDR3 contains 12 residues. V was cut by 6 bases and J by 6 bases, with 12 bases left in between. CDR1 is MNHEY, CDR2 SMNVEV, per germline (reference sequence). The chain's CDR3 is CASSPSQGEQYF. The CDR3 region has the DNA TGTGCCAGCAGCCCCTCCCAGGGCGAGCAGTACTTC.

The chain combines TRBV29-1 with TRBJ2-5; TRBD2 aligns across 8 bases. Germline V gene lookup returns CDR1 SQVTM and CDR2 ANQGSEA. J was trimmed by 5 bases and V by 0 bases; bases with no gene match: 5. The CDR3 loop spans 14 amino acids. CDR3 loop: CSVEDRGGMETQYF. The CDR3 bases are TGCAGCGTTGAAGATCGGGGGGGAATGGAGACCCAGTACTTC.

The chain carries TRBV2 and TRBJ2-2; the match to TRBD1 covers 9 bases. Germline assignment: CDR1 SNHLY and CDR2 FYNNEI. The CDR3 covers 14 residues. The J segment lost 6 bases and the V segment lost 10 bases, leaving 9 bases of the junction unmatched. CDR3 in amino acids: CATRFGQGSGELFF. The CDR3 nucleotides read TGTGCCACCCGATTCGGACAGGGGTCCGGGGAGCTGTTTTTT.

The chain combines TRBV27 with TRBJ2-7; 11 positions agree with TRBD2. Germline V lookup: CDR1 MNHEY, CDR2 SMNVEV (reference sequence). V gave up 6 bases and J gave up 6 bases; unmatched junction bases: 7. CDR3 length equals 14 residues. CDR3 sequence: CASSLLAGDFEQYF. CDR3 DNA: TGTGCCAGCAGCCTACTAGCGGGAGACTTCGAGCAGTACTTC.

The rearrangement uses TRBV10-3 and TRBJ2-1; D possibly corresponds to TRBD1 (6 bases). This CDR3 comprises 14 residues. CDR1 and CDR2 from the germline V gene are ENHRY and SYGVKD. Trimming pared 3 bases from V and 5 bases from J, leaving 11 bases between. The CDR3 bases are TGTGCCATCAGTGACCCGGACAGCCACAATGAGCAGTTCTTC. Protein sequence: CAISDPDSHNEQFF.

This sequence joins TRBV5-4 and TRBJ2-7; D remains ambiguous. Germline V gives CDR1 SGHNT, CDR2 YYREEE (reference sequence). This CDR3 region has 11 residues. V lost 3 bases and J 6 bases, leaving 7 bases between the germline ends. In nucleotides, the CDR3 is TGTGCCAGCAGCTCCCGAACCGAGCAGTACTTC. This translates into CASSSRTEQYF.

The J gene is TRBJ2-7, the V gene TRBV14; 8 bases align to TRBD2. V lost 4 bases to trimming and J lost 7 bases; unmatched junction nucleotides: 15. The CDR3 length is 16 residues. Germline V gene sequence: CDR1 SGHDN, CDR2 FVKESK. The CDR3 spells CASSPFRTSSYGEQYF. The CDR3 nucleotides read TGTGCCAGCAGCCCCTTTCGGACTAGCAGTTACGGGGAGCAGTACTTC.

The gene calls are TRBV7-6 and TRBJ2-5; D is possibly TRBD1 (6 bases). CDR1 SGHVS and CDR2 FNYEAQ come from the germline V gene. V was cut by 1 base and J by 5 bases, with 11 bases left in between. The CDR3 loop spans 14 amino acids. CDR3 nucleotide sequence: TGTGCCAGCAGCTTAGGGTCTGGGGGCGAGACCCAGTACTTC. This gives the protein CASSLGSGGETQYF. The full variable domain, in which reference TRBV7-6 and TRBJ2-5 provide the parts outside the CDR3, is GAGVSQSPRYKVTKRGQDVALRCDPISGHVSLYWYRQALGQGPEFLTYFNYEAQQDKSGLPNDRFSAERPEGSISTLTIQRTEQRDSAMYRCASSLGSGGETQYFGPGTRLLVL.

Remarks on this clone: Other DNA sequences in this sample translate to the same CDR3. The J gene is TRBJ2-5, the V gene TRBV30; the match to TRBD2 covers 15 bases. This CDR3 has 17 amino acids. CDR1 is GTSNPN and CDR2 is SVGIG in the germline V gene (reference sequence). The trim removed 3 bases at V and 5 bases at J, leaving 10 bases unmatched. This CDR3 is CAWSLGLAGGPGETQYF. Here the CDR3 DNA reads TGTGCCTGGAGCCTAGGACTAGCGGGAGGGCCCGGCGAGACCCAGTACTTC.